These 17 T cell receptor beta chains were all obtained from the same sample, sequenced in a study of T-cell memory formation after mild COVID-19. Each CDR3 protein is one row after TCRdb ran MiXCR on the 5' RACE reads. The sample lists some 65,000 distinct CDR3 sequences, 16% occurring once. The sequencing sample was made of PBMCs or a T cell subset sorted from them (not recorded which). These receptors came from an adult woman who had mild COVID-19 (a few samples of this study predate the infection). Cell type and time point are not known.

The chain uses TRBV9 and TRBJ2-3, with 7 nucleotides matching TRBD2. The CDR3 sequence is 20 residues long. Looked up from germline, CDR1 is SGDLS and CDR2 is YYNGEE. V shed 0 bases, J shed 4 bases, and the junction held 20 bases outside the gene matches. The CDR3: CASSVEFWGAGRRPPDTQYF. CDR3 nucleotide sequence: TGTGCCAGCAGCGTAGAGTTTTGGGGAGCGGGAAGGCGCCCACCAGATACGCAGTATTTT.

This clonotype was seen ten or more times. The gene calls are TRBV4-2 and TRBJ2-1; TRBD2 matches at 9 bases. Germline CDR1 and CDR2: LGHNA and YNFKEQ. The trim removed 4 bases at V and 5 bases at J, leaving 6 bases unmatched. The CDR3 has 15 amino acids. The DNA of the CDR3 is TGTGCCAGCAGCCCGGGACTAGCAGAACACAATGAGCAGTTCTTC. Its protein product is CASSPGLAEHNEQFF.

Turning to this clonotype: The missing conserved phenylalanine or tryptophan at the end of this CDR3 makes a read error likely. The rearrangement joins TRBV6-2 or TRBV6-3 to TRBJ2-7; 8 bases map to TRBD2. This CDR3 has 14 amino acids. Trimming removed 5 bases from V and 0 bases from J; junction bases left unmatched: 3. CDR1 and CDR2 (germline): MNHEY, SVGEGT. CDR3 coding DNA: TGTGCCAGCAGTACCGGGACTAGCTCCTACGAGCAGTACTTA. It encodes CASSTGTSSYEQYL.

The V and J genes are TRBV2 and TRBJ2-3; TRBD1 aligns across 7 bases. Germline trimming cut 6 bases from V and 7 bases from J; bases unmatched to any gene: 4. Germline assignment: CDR1 SNHLY and CDR2 FYNNEI. CDR3 length: 12 residues. This chain's CDR3 is CASSGTEHTQYF. The CDR3, as DNA: TGTGCCAGCAGCGGGACAGAACATACGCAGTATTTT.

The chain links TRBV6-5 to TRBJ1-2; maybe TRBD1 (5 bases). Germline CDR1 MNHEY, CDR2 SVGAGI. Trimming cost V 2 bases and J 2 bases, with 9 bases left between them. The CDR3 is 14 residues long. Here the CDR3 DNA reads TGTGCCAGCAGTTACCCCGGGGGGAACTATGGCTACACCTTC. It specifies CASSYPGGNYGYTF.

J is TRBJ2-7 and V is TRBV28; weak D call: TRBD1 (6 bases). CDR1 is MDHEN, CDR2 SYDVKM, per germline. The length of the CDR3 is 15 residues. Between the trimmed V and J ends, which lost 3 bases and 0 bases, there was a span of 12 bases. The CDR3 loop is CASSLDSHSSYEQYF. The CDR3 DNA sequence: TGTGCCAGCAGTTTGGACAGCCATAGCTCCTACGAGCAGTACTTC.

This chain joins TRBV20-1 and TRBJ2-7; D is ambiguous. The CDR3 has 12 residues. V lost 5 bases and J lost 2, with 10 bases in between. The V gene's germline CDR1 is DFQATT and CDR2 SNEGSKA (reference sequence). CDR3 DNA: TGCAGTGCTTGGATGGGAACCTACGAGCAGTACTTC. It specifies CSAWMGTYEQYF.

The J gene is TRBJ2-1, the V gene TRBV10-3; D is ambiguous. CDR1 and CDR2 from the germline V gene are ENHRY and SYGVKD. The CDR3 contains 15 residues. The V end lost 7 bases, the J end lost 0 bases, and 13 bases lay between the germline ends. CDR3 protein: CAINISPSSYNEQFF. CDR3 sequence (DNA): TGTGCCATCAATATTAGTCCCAGCTCCTACAATGAGCAGTTCTTC.

The chain uses TRBV7-6 and TRBJ2-7; D is uncertain. The CDR3 extends over 12 amino acids. V dropped 5 bases and J dropped 5 bases, with 10 bases sitting between them. Per the germline V gene, CDR1 is SGHVS and CDR2 is FNYEAQ. The CDR3 is CASSAEEDEQYF. As DNA, the CDR3 is TGTGCCAGCAGCGCGGAAGAGGACGAGCAGTACTTC.

This clonotype was counted ten times or more. The genes are TRBV4-1 and TRBJ2-2; 7 bases fit TRBD1. This CDR3 region has 14 residues. The junction had 6 bases not matched to a gene; V was cut back by 5 bases and J by 6 bases. Germline CDR1 MGHRA, CDR2 YSYEKL. This chain's CDR3 is CASSFDRAPGELFF. DNA for the CDR3: TGCGCCAGCAGCTTTGACAGGGCCCCCGGGGAGCTGTTTTTT.

The chain joins TRBV4-3 to TRBJ2-2; 10 bases fit TRBD1. Germline V CDR1 and CDR2: LGHNA, YSLEER. This CDR3 has 18 residues. The V segment lost 4 bases and the J segment 4 bases; nucleotides outside the gene matches: 12. CDR3 sequence (DNA): TGCGCCAGCAGCCCCGTGGGAGGGACAGGGGCCATCACCGGGGAGCTGTTTTTT. Translation: CASSPVGGTGAITGELFF.

This clonotype was counted between two and nine times. The chain has TRBV13 and TRBJ2-7; D possibly corresponds to TRBD2 (5 bases). Deletions cut 2 bases from V and 0 bases from J, with 11 bases between. Germline lookup yields CDR1 PRHDT and CDR2 FYEKMQ (reference sequence). CDR3 length equals 15 residues. Here the CDR3 reads CASSLWGGSSYEQYF. DNA of the CDR3: TGTGCCAGCAGCTTATGGGGTGGGAGCTCCTACGAGCAGTACTTC.

V gene TRBV12-3 or TRBV12-4 combines with J gene TRBJ2-1, with D perhaps TRBD1 or TRBD2 (5 bases each). Trimming took 6 bases from V and 5 from J, leaving 17 bases between them. The CDR3 covers 15 residues. The CDR3 nucleotides read TGTGCCAGCAGCCTCCCTGGGGGTAAAAACAATGAGCAGTTCTTC. This gives the protein CASSLPGGKNNEQFF.

The chain links TRBV7-9 to TRBJ2-7; D not resolved. Germline CDR1 is SEHNR and CDR2 is FQNEAQ (reference sequence). V was trimmed by 7 bases and J by 3 bases, leaving 16 bases between them. The CDR3 has 14 residues. The DNA for the CDR3 is TGTGCCAGCACCCCGCCGGGTCCTTACTACGAGCAGTACTTC. It encodes CASTPPGPYYEQYF.

This chain uses TRBV19 with TRBJ1-2; tentative D call: TRBD1 (5 bases). V was cut by 6 bases and J by 4 bases, with 12 bases left in between. Germline CDR1 and CDR2: LNHDA and SQIVND (reference sequence). The CDR3 has 13 residues. In DNA, the CDR3 is TGTGCCAGTAGGCCGGCCGGGGGCTATGGCTACACCTTC. Its protein is CASRPAGGYGYTF. The whole variable domain, filled in from reference TRBV19 and TRBJ1-2, reads DGGITQSPKYLFRKEGQNVTLSCEQNLNHDAMYWYRQDPGQGLRLIYYSQIVNDFQKGDIAEGYSVSREKKESFPLTVTSAQKNPTAFYLCASRPAGGYGYTFGSGTRLTVV.

Many counts were recorded for this clonotype. The V gene is TRBV11-2, the J gene TRBJ2-1, with D possibly TRBD2 on 6 matching bases. Trimming cost V 1 base and J 6 bases, with 13 bases left between them. This CDR3 comprises 15 residues. CDR1 is SGHAT and CDR2 is FQNNGV in the germline V gene. In nucleotides, the CDR3 is TGTGCCAGCAGCTTAGGGGGGGTAGAGGTCAATGAGCAGTTCTTC. It specifies CASSLGGVEVNEQFF. Full variable domain (missing parts from reference TRBV11-2 and TRBJ2-1): EAGVAQSPRYKIIEKRQSVAFWCNPISGHATLYWYQQILGQGPKLLIQFQNNGVVDDSQLPKDRFSAERLKGVDSTLKIQPAKLEDSAVYLCASSLGGVEVNEQFFGPGTRLTVL.

V is TRBV7-8 and J is TRBJ2-3, with 10 bases aligning to TRBD2. J gave up 4 bases and V 4 bases, and 8 bases lay outside the gene matches. Per the germline V gene, CDR1 is SGHVS and CDR2 is FQNEAQ. This CDR3 is built from 16 residues. Here the CDR3 DNA reads TGTGCCAGCAGCTGGGAGTCCGGGACTAGCGCAGATACGCAGTATTTT. As protein: CASSWESGTSADTQYF. Drawing the rest from reference TRBV7-8 and TRBJ2-3, the complete variable domain is GAGVSQSPRYKVAKRGQDVALRCDPISGHVSLFWYQQALGQGPEFLTYFQNEAQLDKSGLPSDRFFAERPEGSVSTLKIQRTQQEDSAVYLCASSWESGTSADTQYFGPGTRLTVL.